Below are 26 T cell receptor beta chains sequenced from a single sample in a study of T cells in Graves' hyperthyroidism and ophthalmopathy. From RNA transcripts, TCR beta CDR3 regions were amplified. Primed by the HTBI set, a first-round RT-PCR was run on the TCR CDR3. TCRdb re-derived calls from the multiplex PCR reads in MiXCR, one entry per CDR3 protein. The table lists a few hundred thousand distinct CDR3 sequences, approximately 15% of them singletons, with roughly 7.7% in the top ten. Sequencing was performed on blood. Receptors originate from a woman aged 18-30 years with Graves' hyperthyroidism.

Ten or more counts support this clonotype. The chain is built from TRBV30 and TRBJ2-3; TRBD2 is a possible D gene (5 bases). The CDR3 has 13 amino acids. Germline V gene sequence: CDR1 GTSNPN, CDR2 SVGIG (reference sequence). The V and J ends lost 1 base and 4 bases respectively, with 9 bases between them. The DNA for the CDR3 is TGTGCCTGGAGTGCGGTGAGGGCAGATACGCAGTATTTT. Encoded protein: CAWSAVRADTQYF.

Ten or more counts support this clonotype. This chain connects TRBV28 to TRBJ1-4, with 9 bases identical to TRBD1. Germline V gene sequence: CDR1 MDHEN, CDR2 SYDVKM. CDR3 length: 15 residues. V shed 8 bases and J 7 bases; nucleotides not matched to a gene: 11. CDR3 region: CASSNPGQGSEKLFF. The CDR3, as DNA: TGTGCCAGCTCGAACCCCGGACAGGGGTCTGAAAAACTGTTTTTT.

This clonotype was seen repeatedly, ten times or more. V and J are TRBV20-1 and TRBJ2-1, with 12 bases fitting TRBD2. Germline V gives CDR1 DFQATT, CDR2 SNEGSKA (reference sequence). The V segment lost 6 bases and the J segment 3 bases; nucleotides outside the gene matches: 6. The CDR3 is made up of 15 amino acids. In DNA form, the CDR3 reads TGCAGTGCCCAAGGACTAGCGGGACACTACAATGAGCAGTTCTTC. This encodes CSAQGLAGHYNEQFF.

In this sample, this clonotype turned up many times. The chain has TRBV7-3 and TRBJ2-3; no clear D. Germline values: CDR1 SGHTA, CDR2 FQGTGA. V gave up 5 bases and J gave up 5 bases, with 5 bases separating them. The CDR3 is made up of 11 amino acids. In nucleotides, the CDR3 is TGTGCCAGCAGCCGTCTAGATACGCAGTATTTT. Translated, it gives CASSRLDTQYF.

The sample holds one count of this clonotype. The V gene is TRBV19, the J gene TRBJ2-7; 8 nucleotides line up with TRBD1. CDR1 and CDR2 (germline): LNHDA, SQIVND (reference sequence). The V and J ends lost 7 bases and 6 bases, in that order; junction bases with no gene match: 5. The CDR3 is 12 residues long. The CDR3 bases are TGTGCCAGTACCTCGACAGGGGCCGAGCAGTACTTC. Amino acid sequence: CASTSTGAEQYF.

This clonotype was seen at least ten times. For the CDR3, the DNA is TGCAGTGCGGGTAGCGGGAGGGGGAATGAGCAGTTCTTC. Protein: CSAGSGRGNEQFF. The rearrangement uses TRBV20-1 and TRBJ2-1; 11 bases are a match to TRBD2. Trimming removed 6 bases from V and 7 bases from J; junction bases left unmatched: 5. Germline CDR1 is DFQATT and CDR2 is SNEGSKA (reference sequence). The CDR3 length is 13 residues.

The table lists this clonotype with many counts. The chain carries TRBV6-2 or TRBV6-3 and TRBJ2-6; D not resolved. Germline-derived CDR1 and CDR2 are MNHEY and SVGEGT. This CDR3 region has 14 residues. Between the trimmed V and J ends, which lost 2 bases and 0 bases, there was a span of 2 bases. CDR3: CASSYNSGANVLTF. In nucleotides, the CDR3 is TGTGCCAGCAGTTACAACTCTGGGGCCAACGTCCTGACTTTC.

This clonotype showed up many times. This chain connects TRBV6-1 to TRBJ2-3, with 10 bases identical to TRBD2. The CDR3 has 15 amino acids. CDR1 is MNHNS and CDR2 is SASEGT in the germline V gene. The V and J ends lost 5 bases and 4 bases, in that order; junction bases with no gene match: 6. This chain's CDR3 is CASSYLGLASDTQYF. CDR3 in DNA: TGTGCCAGCAGTTATTTGGGACTAGCGTCAGATACGCAGTATTTT.

This clonotype showed up many times. V gene TRBV12-3 or TRBV12-4 combines with J gene TRBJ1-2, with TRBD1 matching 10 bases. V shed 5 bases, J shed 4 bases, and the junction held 7 bases outside the gene matches. The CDR3 runs 15 residues. Written as DNA, the CDR3 is TGTGCCAGCAGTATCCCGGGACAGGGGAGCTATGGCTACACCTTC. This gives the protein CASSIPGQGSYGYTF.

This clonotype was seen ten or more times. The chain links TRBV9 to TRBJ2-3; D tentatively fits TRBD1 or TRBD2 (5 bases each). V lost 4 bases and J 4 bases, leaving 16 bases between the germline ends. The germline V gene has CDR1 SGDLS and CDR2 YYNGEE. The CDR3 length is 15 residues. The CDR3 sequence: CASSPLVRASDTQYF. CDR3 sequence (DNA): TGTGCCAGCAGCCCACTAGTCAGGGCTTCAGATACGCAGTATTTT.

This clonotype appeared many times. The chain uses TRBV5-1 and TRBJ2-5; D ambiguous. Trimming left V 8 bases short and J 2 bases short, with 10 bases between. Germline loops: CDR1 SGHRS, CDR2 YFSETQ. The CDR3 totals 12 residues. The CDR3 spells CASKRIQETQYF. For the CDR3, the DNA is TGCGCCAGTAAAAGAATACAAGAGACCCAGTACTTC.

Ten or more counts support this clonotype. The rearrangement uses TRBV6-1 and TRBJ1-1; D might be TRBD1 (5 bases). Germline CDR1 reads MNHNS; CDR2 reads SASEGT. This CDR3 has 12 residues. The V and J ends lost 3 bases and 13 bases respectively, with 15 bases between them. CDR3 sequence: CASSETTGNDFF. The CDR3 bases are TGTGCCAGCAGTGAGACTACAGGCAACGATTTCTTT.

This clonotype was observed many times. The V and J genes are TRBV6-1 and TRBJ2-1, with D perhaps being TRBD1 or TRBD2 (5 bases each). V dropped 2 bases and J dropped 4 bases, with 12 bases sitting between them. The CDR3 extends over 15 amino acids. The germline V gene encodes CDR1 MNHNS and CDR2 SASEGT. This CDR3 is CASSERGVIYNEQFF. The CDR3 coding sequence is TGTGCCAGCAGTGAAAGAGGGGTCATATACAATGAGCAGTTCTTC.

This clonotype was recorded at least ten times. This chain links TRBV11-2 with TRBJ2-1, with 13 bases aligning to TRBD2. Germline V lookup: CDR1 SGHAT, CDR2 FQNNGV. The CDR3 loop spans 15 amino acids. The trim removed 0 bases at V and 10 bases at J, leaving 3 bases unmatched. CDR3 nucleotides: TGTGCCAGCAGCTTAGATAGGGGACTAGCGGGGGAGCAGTTCTTC. Its translation: CASSLDRGLAGEQFF.

This clonotype was picked up many times. The chain joins TRBV2 to TRBJ2-2, with a tentative D call TRBD1 (5 bases). The CDR3 contains 11 residues. Germline assignment: CDR1 SNHLY and CDR2 FYNNEI. The V end was cut by 7 bases, the J end by 6 bases, with 6 bases between. The CDR3 region has the DNA TGTGCCAGCAAGGGGTCCGGGGAGCTGTTTTTT. Translating gives CASKGSGELFF.

CDR3 amino acids: CASTASQANNSPLHF. The CDR3 coding sequence is TGTGCCAGCACCGCATCCCAGGCCAATAATTCACCCCTCCACTTT. The chain is built from TRBV9 and TRBJ1-6; D gene unclear. The V gene's germline CDR1 is SGDLS and CDR2 YYNGEE. The ends were cut back, 6 bases at V and 5 bases at J, with 15 bases in the middle. This CDR3 region has 15 residues.

In this sample, this clonotype turned up many times. This chain links TRBV2 with TRBJ2-7, with a weak D call TRBD2 (5 bases). V was clipped by 7 bases and J by 2 bases, with 18 bases between them. This CDR3 contains 15 residues. Germline lookup yields CDR1 SNHLY and CDR2 FYNNEI. The CDR3 spells CASKKDLLETYEQYF. DNA for the CDR3: TGTGCCAGCAAAAAGGACTTGCTGGAGACCTACGAGCAGTACTTC.

The sample holds many counts of this clonotype. The V gene is TRBV11-2, the J gene TRBJ1-4, with 8 bases that match TRBD1. With 5 bases clipped from V and 8 bases from J, the junction kept 10 bases outside the gene matches. The germline V gene encodes CDR1 SGHAT and CDR2 FQNNGV. The CDR3 length is 15 residues. The DNA for the CDR3 is TGTGCCAGCAGCCCGTCGACAGGGGATGGGGAAAAACTGTTTTTT. This codes for CASSPSTGDGEKLFF.

The chain carries TRBV29-1 and TRBJ1-2, with 9 bases aligning to TRBD1. There are 14 residues in the CDR3. Germline V gene lookup returns CDR1 SQVTM and CDR2 ANQGSEA. V dropped 3 bases and J dropped 8; count of bases not matched to a gene: 10. CDR3 DNA: TGCAGCGTTGAGCGGGGGACAGGGTGGATCGGCTACACCTTC. Amino acids: CSVERGTGWIGYTF.

This clonotype has just a few counts. CDR3 sequence: CASSPRTGDTDTQYF. The CDR3 coding sequence is TGTGCCAGCAGCCCACGCACAGGGGACACAGATACGCAGTATTTT. The chain joins TRBV4-2 to TRBJ2-3; 7 nucleotides match TRBD1. This CDR3 has 15 amino acids. Germline loops: CDR1 LGHNA, CDR2 YNFKEQ. V lost 4 bases, J lost 2 bases, and 6 bases stayed unmatched.

This chain uses TRBV3-1 with TRBJ2-5; 9 nucleotides match TRBD2. After removal of 4 bases from V and 7 bases from J, the junction contained 4 bases not matched to a gene. Germline CDR1 LGHDT, CDR2 YNNKEL (reference sequence). The CDR3 spans 13 residues. CDR3: CASSPRAGGTQYF. Here the CDR3 DNA reads TGTGCCAGCAGCCCCAGAGCGGGGGGGACCCAGTACTTC.

This clonotype was seen at least ten times. V and J are TRBV20-1 and TRBJ2-5, with D perhaps given as TRBD1 or TRBD2 (5 bases each). The CDR3 covers 14 residues. Germline V gives CDR1 DFQATT, CDR2 SNEGSKA (reference sequence). Trimming stripped 6 bases from V and 5 bases from J, with 19 bases between. The CDR3 nucleotides are TGCAGTGCCCAGCCGGGGCCCGAGCGGGAGACCCAGTACTTC. Protein: CSAQPGPERETQYF.

A word on this clonotype: With a much larger clone just one base away, this may be a read error. The J gene is TRBJ2-5, the V gene TRBV7-3; D may be TRBD2 (7 bases). This CDR3 region has 15 residues. Germline V gene sequence: CDR1 SGHTA, CDR2 FQGTGA. V lost 5 bases, J lost 3 bases, and 16 bases lay in between. For the CDR3, the DNA is TGTGCCAGCAGCCGGTACTTAGGGGGGGAAGAGACCCAGTACTTC. Translating gives CASSRYLGGEETQYF.

This clonotype was recorded a few times. J is TRBJ2-3 and V is TRBV19, with 8 bases fitting TRBD2. Germline V CDR1 and CDR2: LNHDA, SQIVND (reference sequence). This CDR3 is 18 amino acids long. The junction had 14 bases not matched to a gene; V was cut back by 3 bases and J by 3 bases. In DNA, the CDR3 is TGTGCCAGTAGTATGTGGGCTAGCGGGCAAGGGGTTACAGATACGCAGTATTTT. Its protein product is CASSMWASGQGVTDTQYF.

This clonotype has ten or more counts. The V gene is TRBV18, the J gene TRBJ1-1; a possible D gene is TRBD1 (6 bases). The CDR3 has 14 residues. The germline V and J ends were trimmed by 2 bases and 7 bases, with 14 bases remaining between them. Germline V gene sequence: CDR1 KGHSH, CDR2 LQKENI. CDR3 nucleotide sequence: TGTGCCAGCTCACCATGGACTCAGGGGCTTGAAGCTTTCTTT. Translating gives CASSPWTQGLEAFF.

This clonotype came up a few times. The V and J genes are TRBV7-2 and TRBJ1-5; the match to TRBD1 covers 8 bases. Germline V gene lookup returns CDR1 SGHTA and CDR2 FQGNSA. The CDR3 extends over 15 amino acids. V trimming: 2 bases; J trimming: 4 bases; junction bases outside the gene matches: 4. The CDR3: CASSLRQGWNQPQHF. In DNA form, the CDR3 reads TGTGCCAGCAGCTTACGACAGGGGTGGAATCAGCCCCAGCATTTT.